This T cell receptor (beta chain) comes out of a study of T cell responses to AZD1222 COVID-19 vaccine. Broader study findings: Donors were chiefly white British, with a greater number of females, and clonal diversity was perhaps underestimated.

This clone was detected once. Its antigen is unknown. CDR3 length equals 13 residues. The germline V and J ends were trimmed by 2 bases and 7 bases, with 8 bases remaining between them. Germline assignment: CDR1 LGHDT and CDR2 YNNKEL (reference sequence). Here immunoSEQ multiplex PCR was the method, and the copy in TCRdb shows in-frame clones only, minus some. The sample includes about 150,000 clones, over 75% of them seen just once. Sequencing used peripheral blood, obtained on day 0 of AZD1222 vaccination. The clonotype originates from an adult in good health. The gene calls are TRBV3-1 (or the pseudogene TRBV3-2) and TRBJ1-4; D remains unclear. The DNA for the CDR3 is TGTGCCAGCAGCCAAAACGCGGGTGAAAAACTGTTTTTT. Its translation is CASSQNAGEKLFF.